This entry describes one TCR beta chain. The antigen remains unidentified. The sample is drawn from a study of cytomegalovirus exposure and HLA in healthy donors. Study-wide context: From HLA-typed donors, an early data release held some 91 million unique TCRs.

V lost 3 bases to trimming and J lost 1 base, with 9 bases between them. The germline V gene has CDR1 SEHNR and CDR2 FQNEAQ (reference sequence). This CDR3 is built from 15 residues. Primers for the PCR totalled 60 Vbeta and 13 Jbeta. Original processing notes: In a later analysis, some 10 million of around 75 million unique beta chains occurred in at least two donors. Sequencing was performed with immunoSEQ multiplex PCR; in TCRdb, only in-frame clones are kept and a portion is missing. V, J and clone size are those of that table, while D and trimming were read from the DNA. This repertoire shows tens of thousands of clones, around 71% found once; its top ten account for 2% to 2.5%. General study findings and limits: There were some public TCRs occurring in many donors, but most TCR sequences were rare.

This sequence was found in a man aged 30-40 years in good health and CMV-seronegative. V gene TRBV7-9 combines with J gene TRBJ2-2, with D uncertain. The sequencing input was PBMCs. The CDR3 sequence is CASSFSPGNTGELFF. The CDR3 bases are TGTGCCAGCAGCTTTTCCCCAGGGAACACCGGGGAGCTGTTTTTT.